The next 16 T cell receptor beta chains were all read from a single sample in a study of T cell responses to AZD1222 COVID-19 vaccine. This table comes from immunoSEQ multiplex PCR, and its TCRdb copy is limited to in-frame clones, with some not included. The sample carries 250,000 to 300,000 clones, 94% recorded once. Sequencing was performed on peripheral blood, taken 28 days after the second AZD1222 dose. These receptors came from an adult who received the AZD1222 COVID-19 vaccine.

This clone appeared a single time. The rearrangement links TRBV3-1 (or the pseudogene TRBV3-2) to TRBJ2-2; 14 nucleotides align to TRBD2. The V segment lost 6 bases and the J segment 4 bases; nucleotides outside the gene matches: 1. Germline V CDR1 and CDR2: LGHDT, YNNKEL (reference sequence). CDR3 length: 15 amino acids. The CDR3 nucleotides are TGTGCCAGCAGAGGGACTAGCGGGAGCACCGGGGAGCTGTTTTTT. This codes for CASRGTSGSTGELFF.

In its sample, this clone was seen once. The V gene is TRBV5-1, the J gene TRBJ1-2; 7 positions agree with TRBD1. The CDR3 runs to 14 residues. In germline, CDR1 is SGHRS, CDR2 YFSETQ. Trimming cost V 4 bases and J 8 bases; bases outside gene matches: 11. The CDR3 region is CASSDPKGAAGYTF. The CDR3 DNA reads as TGCGCCAGCAGCGACCCAAAGGGGGCGGCGGGCTACACCTTC.

This clone has a handful of counts. The CDR3 loop reads CASSPAGQGGDTEAFF. CDR3 DNA sequence: TGTGCCAGCAGCCCAGCGGGACAGGGAGGAGACACTGAAGCTTTCTTT. The chain links TRBV5-6 to TRBJ1-1, with TRBD1 matching 9 bases. After removal of 4 bases from V and 3 bases from J, the junction contained 10 bases not matched to a gene. The CDR3 is 16 residues long. From germline, CDR1 is SGHDT and CDR2 YYEEEE.

This chain uses TRBV28 with TRBJ1-3; TRBD1 is a possible D gene (5 bases). This CDR3 region has 13 residues. Germline V gene data show CDR1 as MDHEN and CDR2 as SYDVKM. The V end was cut by 10 bases, the J end by 0 bases, with 10 bases between. The CDR3 DNA reads TGTGCCACCCACGGGGGCTCTGGAAACACCATATATTTT. Translated, it gives CATHGGSGNTIYF.

The rearrangement links TRBV30 to TRBJ1-2; 10 bases match TRBD1. The CDR3 is made up of 15 amino acids. The germline CDR1 and CDR2 sequences are GTSNPN and SVGIG (reference sequence). V was pared by 3 bases and J by 4 bases, with 8 bases of the junction left unmatched. In nucleotides, the CDR3 is TGTGCCTGGAGGGGGCCGGGACAGGGGATCTATGGCTACACCTTC. Translated, it gives CAWRGPGQGIYGYTF. Combining the CDR3 with reference TRBV30 and TRBJ1-2 gives the whole variable domain SQTIHQWPATLVQPVGSPLSLECTVEGTSNPNLYWYRQAAGRGLQLLFYSVGIGQISSEVPQNLSASRPQDRQFILSSKKLLLSDSGFYLCAWRGPGQGIYGYTFGSGTRLTVV.

The chain joins TRBV23-1 to TRBJ2-7; D perhaps matches TRBD2 (7 bases). TRBV23-1 is classed as an ORF, of uncertain function. Trimming stripped 11 bases from V and 0 bases from J, with 14 bases between. This CDR3 contains 13 residues. The CDR3 reads CASGGQSSYEQYF. CDR3 coding DNA: TGCGCCTCCGGGGGGCAGAGCTCCTACGAGCAGTACTTC.

The V gene is TRBV7-8, the J gene TRBJ1-1; D may be TRBD1 (5 bases). CDR1 is SGHVS and CDR2 is FQNEAQ in the germline V gene. V was cut by 1 base and J by 8 bases, with 17 bases left in between. CDR3 length equals 15 residues. This chain's CDR3 is CASSLGKGRGLEAFF. Here the CDR3 DNA reads TGTGCCAGCAGCTTAGGAAAGGGACGGGGACTGGAAGCTTTCTTT.

This sequence joins TRBV29-1 and TRBJ2-3, with D perhaps matching TRBD2 (5 bases). The germline gives CDR1 SQVTM, CDR2 ANQGSEA. Trimming took 4 bases from V and 0 from J, leaving 8 bases between them. This CDR3 region has 13 residues. This chain's CDR3 is CSVVKRSTDTQYF. Here the CDR3 DNA reads TGCAGCGTTGTAAAGCGGAGCACAGATACGCAGTATTTT.

This clone was observed a single time. The V and J genes are TRBV7-2 and TRBJ2-3, with 7 bases that match TRBD1. Trimming removed 2 bases from V and 4 bases from J; junction bases left unmatched: 6. The CDR3 is made up of 15 amino acids. In germline, CDR1 is SGHTA, CDR2 FQGNSA. CDR3 loop: CASSLTRQGPDTQYF. In DNA form, the CDR3 reads TGTGCCAGCAGCTTAACGAGACAGGGCCCAGATACGCAGTATTTT.

This rearrangement joins TRBV6-6 to TRBJ1-2; possible D gene TRBD1, 5 bases. V lost 5 bases, J lost 2 bases, and 27 bases lay in between. Germline values: CDR1 MNHNY, CDR2 SVGAGI (reference sequence). The CDR3 has 19 amino acids. CDR3 nucleotide sequence: TGTGCCAGCAGTCGTCCTCTCCGGACACGCGGAGAGGAAAACTATGGCTACACCTTC. Amino acid sequence: CASSRPLRTRGEENYGYTF.

The J gene is TRBJ1-2, the V gene TRBV28; D gene uncertain. The CDR3 extends over 14 amino acids. Germline values: CDR1 MDHEN, CDR2 SYDVKM. Trimming cost V 5 bases and J 5 bases, with 15 bases left between them. CDR3 loop: CASSPTDPPYGYTF. DNA for the CDR3: TGTGCCAGCAGTCCGACCGATCCTCCTTATGGCTACACCTTC.

This sequence joins TRBV19 and TRBJ1-1; D remains ambiguous. CDR1 is LNHDA and CDR2 is SQIVND in the germline V gene (reference sequence). Deletions cut 6 bases from V and 5 bases from J, with 10 bases between. The length of the CDR3 is 12 residues. The CDR3 region is CASRLGSTEAFF. The DNA of the CDR3 is TGTGCCAGTAGACTCGGATCGACTGAAGCTTTCTTT.

With regard to this clone: An end of the junction does not agree with germline; a read error may underlie this. This chain connects TRBV18 to TRBJ1-5, with unresolved D. This CDR3 region has 14 residues. CDR1 and CDR2 from the germline V gene are KGHSH and LQKENI. CDR3 DNA sequence: TGTGCCAGCTCCCCACGCGGAGGCAATCAGCCCCAGCATTTT. Translating it yields CASSPRGGNQPQHF.

The genes are TRBV11-2 and TRBJ2-5, with TRBD1 matching over 7 bases. This CDR3 is 13 amino acids long. Per germline, CDR1 SGHAT and CDR2 FQNNGV. With V trimmed by 3 bases and J by 3 bases, 1 base remained unmatched. The CDR3: CASSFTGEETQYF. Written as DNA, the CDR3 is TGTGCCAGCAGCTTCACAGGGGAAGAGACCCAGTACTTC.

CDR3 nucleotide sequence: TGTGCCACCGGGACAGGGGTTGGAGATACGCAGTATTTT. Residues: CATGTGVGDTQYF. This chain uses TRBV7-2 with TRBJ2-3; 10 nucleotides match TRBD1. V lost 10 bases to trimming and J lost 5 bases; unmatched junction nucleotides: 6. This CDR3 comprises 13 residues. The germline gives CDR1 SGHTA, CDR2 FQGNSA.

This chain links TRBV11-1 with TRBJ2-7, with a weak D call TRBD1 (6 bases). The germline V gene encodes CDR1 SGHAT and CDR2 FQDESV (reference sequence). There are 14 residues in the CDR3. V was pared by 5 bases and J by 5 bases, with 16 bases between. The CDR3 loop is CASSPKDRFHEQYF. The DNA of the CDR3 is TGTGCCAGCAGCCCCAAGGACAGATTCCACGAGCAGTACTTC. Supplemented by reference TRBV11-1 and TRBJ2-7, the full variable domain reads EAEVAQSPRYKITEKSQAVAFWCDPISGHATLYWYRQILGQGPELLVQFQDESVVDDSQLPKDRFSAERLKGVDSTLKIQPAELGDSAMYLCASSPKDRFHEQYFGPGTRLTVT.